The 3 T cell receptor beta chains in this list originate from one sample, sequenced in a study of persistence of HIV-infected CD4 T cells (dated by TCRdb to 2020 to 2022). What the treatment or condition label conveys for this sample: suppressive antiretroviral therapy. A pool of overlapping HIV-1 Gag 15-mer peptides, at approximately 0.95 ug per peptide per mL, was used to stimulate the cells. Memory CD4+ T cells that did not respond, being CD40L-negative, CD69-negative and CD45RO-high, were sorted as memory populations depleted of antigen-responding cells. TCRbeta repertoires were sequenced from genomic DNA with the immunoSEQ hsTCRB assay version 4 in survey mode. This is the immuneACCESS table as TCRdb keeps it, with only in-frame sequences that have V and J called. A part of the clones is gone; compared with another copy, unresolved V genes explain less than half, and the rest is unexplained. This sample has tens of thousands of clones in its table, and 70% to 75% of those were observed once. The leading ten clones occupy 1.5% to 2% of the sample.

The antigens these receptors bind are not known. The input for sequencing was CD4+ T cells sorted from PBMCs after roughly 20-hour stimulation, taken from a patient who received antiretroviral therapy. The cell subset or site tag for this specimen amounts to: CD40L-CD69- CD45RO-high memory CD4 T cells not responding to Gag peptides. The receptors were sampled from an adult man with HIV who was CMV-seropositive.

The chain uses TRBV19 and TRBJ1-2; a possible D gene is TRBD1 (5 bases). CDR1 is LNHDA and CDR2 is SQIVND in the germline V gene (reference sequence). Trimming left V 5 bases short and J 2 bases short, with 12 bases between. There are 14 residues in the CDR3. CDR3 amino acids: CASSLRDRNYGYTF. The CDR3, as DNA: TGTGCCAGTAGTCTCCGGGACCGCAACTATGGCTACACCTTC.

This clone was observed a few times. The rearrangement links TRBV19 to TRBJ1-2; TRBD1 matches 9 bases. Germline V gene lookup returns CDR1 LNHDA and CDR2 SQIVND (reference sequence). The CDR3 runs 16 residues. The V segment lost 3 bases and the J segment 4 bases; nucleotides outside the gene matches: 9. The CDR3 sequence is CASSIRTGGSSYGYTF. CDR3 DNA: TGTGCCAGTAGTATTCGTACAGGGGGCAGCAGCTATGGCTACACCTTC.

This clone was observed a handful of times. The chain recombines TRBV4-1 with TRBJ1-6; D gene unclear. CDR1 MGHRA and CDR2 YSYEKL come from the germline V gene. CDR3 length: 17 residues. Trimming shortened V by 0 bases and J by 14 bases, and 23 bases separated the two germline ends. The CDR3 loop is CASSQDNSLNRLGSLHF. CDR3 DNA sequence: TGCGCCAGCAGCCAAGATAATAGTTTGAATCGCTTAGGATCCCTCCACTTT.